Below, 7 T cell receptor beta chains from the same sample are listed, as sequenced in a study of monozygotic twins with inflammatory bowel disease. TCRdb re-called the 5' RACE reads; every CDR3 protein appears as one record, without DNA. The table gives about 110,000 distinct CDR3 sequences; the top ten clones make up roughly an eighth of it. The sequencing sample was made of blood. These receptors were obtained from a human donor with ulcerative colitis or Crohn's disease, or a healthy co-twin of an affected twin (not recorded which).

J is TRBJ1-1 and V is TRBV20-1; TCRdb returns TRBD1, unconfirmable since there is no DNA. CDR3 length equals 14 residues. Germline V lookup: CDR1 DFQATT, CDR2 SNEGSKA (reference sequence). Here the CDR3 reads CSARDREGYTEAFF.

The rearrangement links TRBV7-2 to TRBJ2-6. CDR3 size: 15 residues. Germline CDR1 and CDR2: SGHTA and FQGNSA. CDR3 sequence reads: CASSFRNSGANVLTF.

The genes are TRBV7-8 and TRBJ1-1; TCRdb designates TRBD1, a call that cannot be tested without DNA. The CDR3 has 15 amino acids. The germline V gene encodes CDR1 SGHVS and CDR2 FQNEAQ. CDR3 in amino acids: CASSLVVGGSTEAFF.

The CDR3 sequence is CASSLAGIGGNQPQHF. The chain is built from TRBV5-1 and TRBJ1-5. The CDR3 has 16 residues. Germline values: CDR1 SGHRS, CDR2 YFSETQ.

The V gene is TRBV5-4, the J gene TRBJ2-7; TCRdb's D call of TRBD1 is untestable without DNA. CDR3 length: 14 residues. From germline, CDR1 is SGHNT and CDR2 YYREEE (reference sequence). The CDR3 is CASSPRDRGREQYF.

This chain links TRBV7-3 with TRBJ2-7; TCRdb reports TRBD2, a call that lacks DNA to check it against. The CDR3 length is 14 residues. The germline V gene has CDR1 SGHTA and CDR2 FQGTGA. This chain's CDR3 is CASSSQDTPHEQYF.

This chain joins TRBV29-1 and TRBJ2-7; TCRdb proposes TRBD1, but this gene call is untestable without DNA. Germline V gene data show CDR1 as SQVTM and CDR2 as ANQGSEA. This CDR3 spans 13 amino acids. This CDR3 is CSVGPQGYYEQYF.